This T cell receptor beta chain was obtained from a study of post-analysis software for immune sequencing data. At the level of the study: The disease courses covered relapsing-remitting, secondary progressive and progressive-relapsing multiple sclerosis. Study findings and constraints: Compared with controls, patients showed significantly lower normalized Chao1 diversity.

Note on this clonotype: Its cognate antigen is unknown.

Unique molecular identifiers were carried by the TCR beta cDNA libraries. TCRdb passed the PCR reads through MiXCR, listing each CDR3 protein once. The sample lists about 540,000 distinct CDR3 sequences; about a third were seen once. The receptor was derived from a girl aged 2 to 17 with multiple sclerosis. Sequenced input: blood.

As DNA, the CDR3 is TGTGCCAGCATGGCCCAAGGGTGGCAGTTCTTC. This translates into CASMAQGWQFF. V usage is TRBV2 and J usage is TRBJ2-1; the D is unclear. Germline CDR1 reads SNHLY; CDR2 reads FYNNEI. The CDR3 totals 11 residues. V lost 7 bases and J 12 bases, leaving 13 bases between the germline ends.